Listed below are T cell receptor beta chains from one sample, sequenced in a study of CD8 T cells in Susac syndrome. TCRdb independently ran MiXCR on the immunoSEQ multiplex PCR reads; one entry per CDR3 protein. Of more than 70,000 distinct CDR3 sequences listed, 90% to 95% are singletons. Sequencing input: CD8+ T cells from PBMCs. The receptors come from a human donor in good health. Both conserved end residues are part of each CDR3. The order of the fields is V gene, clone size, D gene, J gene, CDR3 DNA, CDR3 protein. A D gene is named only where the DNA matches it firmly. Clone size, where shown, is once, few, many, or a class for clones that have expanded.

V gene: TRBV12-3/TRBV12-4; clone size: -; D gene: -; J gene: TRBJ1-5; CDR3 DNA: TGTGCCAGCAGTTTAGCGGTCAATCAGCCCCAGCATTTT; CDR3 protein: CASSLAVNQPQHF
V gene: TRBV11-2; clone size: -; D gene: TRBD2; J gene: TRBJ2-3; CDR3 DNA: TGTGCCAGCAGCTTATCGGGGGGGCTTGTGGGAGATACGCAGTATTTT; CDR3 protein: CASSLSGGLVGDTQYF
V gene: TRBV4-1; clone size: once; D gene: -; J gene: TRBJ1-2; CDR3 DNA: TGCGCCAGCAGCCAAGGAAACGGGATGCTGGGCTACACCTTC; CDR3 protein: CASSQGNGMLGYTF
V gene: TRBV7-9; clone size: -; D gene: -; J gene: TRBJ2-5; CDR3 DNA: TGTGCCAGCAGCCCAGCGGCGGGACTGCAAGAGACCCAGTACTTC; CDR3 protein: CASSPAAGLQETQYF
V gene: TRBV5-1; clone size: -; D gene: -; J gene: TRBJ2-7; CDR3 DNA: TGCGCCAGCAGAAATTATGGAGAATCCTACGAGCAGTACTTC; CDR3 protein: CASRNYGESYEQYF
V gene: TRBV15; clone size: -; D gene: -; J gene: TRBJ2-4; CDR3 DNA: TGTGCCACCAGCAGAGATGCGGGTGGGGACATTCAGTACTTC; CDR3 protein: CATSRDAGGDIQYF
V gene: TRBV11-2; clone size: -; D gene: -; J gene: TRBJ1-1; CDR3 DNA: TGTGCCAGCAGCCCAGGACAGTGGGCTGAAGCTTTCTTT; CDR3 protein: CASSPGQWAEAFF
V gene: TRBV9; clone size: -; D gene: -; J gene: TRBJ1-1; CDR3 DNA: TGTGCCAGCAGCCCAGGTGGGGACCCCGAGGGAGCTTTCTTT; CDR3 protein: CASSPGGDPEGAFF
V gene: TRBV3-1; clone size: -; D gene: -; J gene: TRBJ1-6; CDR3 DNA: TGTGCCAGCAGCCTACTCACCCGGGGCGCCAATTCACCCCTCCACTTT; CDR3 protein: CASSLLTRGANSPLHF
V gene: TRBV20-1; clone size: once; D gene: -; J gene: TRBJ1-1; CDR3 DNA: TGCAGTGCCACCTCCCGGGTTTGGGTCACTGAAGCTTTCTTT; CDR3 protein: CSATSRVWVTEAFF
V gene: TRBV5-6; clone size: -; D gene: -; J gene: TRBJ1-4; CDR3 DNA: TGTGCCAGCAGCTTGGACGGACGGCTGGTTGAAAAACTGTTTTTT; CDR3 protein: CASSLDGRLVEKLFF
V gene: TRBV20-1; clone size: -; D gene: -; J gene: TRBJ2-1; CDR3 DNA: TGCAGTGCTAGGTCGCTAGCGAGCTCCTACAATGAGCAGTTCTTC; CDR3 protein: CSARSLASSYNEQFF
V gene: TRBV18; clone size: -; D gene: TRBD1; J gene: TRBJ2-2; CDR3 DNA: TGTGCCAGCTCACCGGGACAGGGGACGTGGGAGCTGTTTTTT; CDR3 protein: CASSPGQGTWELFF
V gene: TRBV27; clone size: -; D gene: -; J gene: TRBJ2-2; CDR3 DNA: TGTGCCAGCAGTTTAGAAGGCGGGGAGCTGTTTTTT; CDR3 protein: CASSLEGGELFF
V gene: TRBV5-1; clone size: -; D gene: -; J gene: TRBJ2-1; CDR3 DNA: TGCGCCAGCAGCTTTCCGGGACTCTACTTAAATGAGCAGTTCTTC; CDR3 protein: CASSFPGLYLNEQFF
V gene: TRBV4-1; clone size: -; D gene: TRBD1; J gene: TRBJ2-7; CDR3 DNA: TGCGCCAGCAGCCAAGAACAGGGGGGCTACGAGCAGTACTTC; CDR3 protein: CASSQEQGGYEQYF
V gene: TRBV12-3/TRBV12-4; clone size: -; D gene: -; J gene: TRBJ1-6; CDR3 DNA: TGTGCCAGCAGTTTAGGGACAGTCAATTCACCCCTCCACTTT; CDR3 protein: CASSLGTVNSPLHF
V gene: TRBV7-9; clone size: -; D gene: -; J gene: TRBJ1-2; CDR3 DNA: TGTGCCAGCAGCTCGGGATTTGCAAACTATGGCTACACCTTC; CDR3 protein: CASSSGFANYGYTF
V gene: TRBV2; clone size: -; D gene: TRBD1; J gene: TRBJ1-1; CDR3 DNA: TGTGCCAGCAGGGCTGACAGGGGCAGGACTGAAGCTTTCTTT; CDR3 protein: CASRADRGRTEAFF
V gene: TRBV3-1; clone size: once; D gene: TRBD2; J gene: TRBJ2-3; CDR3 DNA: TGTGCCAGCAGCCTCCGGCCCAGCGGGGGAACAGATACGCAGTATTTT; CDR3 protein: CASSLRPSGGTDTQYF
V gene: TRBV9; clone size: once; D gene: TRBD2; J gene: TRBJ2-5; CDR3 DNA: TGTGCCAGCAGCGTAGCTCTAGCGGGGGGTGAGACCCAGTACTTC; CDR3 protein: CASSVALAGGETQYF
V gene: TRBV2; clone size: -; D gene: TRBD2; J gene: TRBJ2-3; CDR3 DNA: TGTGCCAGGACCCTTTGGGGGGGAGAGGCAGATACGCAGTATTTT; CDR3 protein: CARTLWGGEADTQYF
V gene: TRBV7-3; clone size: few; D gene: -; J gene: TRBJ2-3; CDR3 DNA: TGTGCCAGCAGCTTAACTGGGGTCACAGATACGCAGTATTTT; CDR3 protein: CASSLTGVTDTQYF
V gene: TRBV5-8; clone size: -; D gene: -; J gene: TRBJ1-2; CDR3 DNA: TGTGCCAGCAGCTTGGCGGACAGCTATGGCTACACCTTC; CDR3 protein: CASSLADSYGYTF
V gene: TRBV9; clone size: -; D gene: -; J gene: TRBJ2-1; CDR3 DNA: TGTGCCAGCAGCGTAGACGGGGGACTTAATGAGCAGTTCTTC; CDR3 protein: CASSVDGGLNEQFF